Included here is one T cell receptor beta chain sequence, with context. Its antigen is undetermined. This record belongs to a study of T-cell memory formation after mild COVID-19. Looking at the study overall: In these data, TCR clusters were largely donor specific. Study findings and constraints: Day 15 to 85 contracting clones showed balanced CD4/CD8; day 15 to 37 expanders favored CD4+. The study detected some responding clones in pre-infection memory, suggesting cross-reactive memory joined. The main location of contracting CD4+ clones was CM and EM, and that of contracting CD8+ clones was EMRA.

Germline V gene data show CDR1 as SGHTA and CDR2 as FQGNSA. The CDR3 covers 15 residues. The J segment lost 6 bases and the V segment lost 5 bases, leaving 12 bases of the junction unmatched. TCRdb recomputed calls from the 5' RACE reads with MiXCR, one row per CDR3 protein. This table holds some 300,000 distinct CDR3 sequences, around 20% found once. The V call is TRBV7-2, the J call TRBJ1-2; 7 bases agree with TRBD1. This sequence originates from a man aged 18 to 30 who had mild COVID-19 (a few samples of this study predate the infection). Cell type and time point are not known. Material for sequencing was PBMCs or a T cell subset sorted from them (not recorded which). The CDR3 spells CASSLLDRVLDGYTF. The CDR3 DNA reads TGTGCCAGCAGCCTTCTAGACAGGGTCCTGGATGGCTACACCTTC.